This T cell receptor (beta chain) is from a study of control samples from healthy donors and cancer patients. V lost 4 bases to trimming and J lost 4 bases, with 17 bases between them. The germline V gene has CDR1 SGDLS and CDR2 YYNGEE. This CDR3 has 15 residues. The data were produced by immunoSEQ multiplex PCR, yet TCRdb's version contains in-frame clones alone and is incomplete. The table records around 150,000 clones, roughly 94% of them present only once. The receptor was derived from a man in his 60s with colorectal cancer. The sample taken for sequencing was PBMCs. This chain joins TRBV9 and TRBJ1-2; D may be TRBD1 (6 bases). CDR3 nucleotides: TGTGCCAGCAGCCCCGCGGGGGCGTCGGGCTATGGCTACACCTTC. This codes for CASSPAGASGYGYTF.